Listed here are 22 T cell receptor beta chains from one sample, sequenced in a study of spatial heterogeneity in lung cancer (dated by TCRdb to the late 2010s). The time point label, as the study defines it: blood at routine non-recurrence follow-up after resection. To prepare the library, 5' RACE was applied. Sequenced on a NextSeq 500. TCRdb's own reprocessing of the public reads used fastp at Q25 and MiXCR and kept productive beta chains. Rows merge per CDR3 protein into single entries with the most common DNA and genes. This sample gives several hundred distinct CDR3 sequences in total; more than 50% of them show up just once. Around 20% of the sample lies in the top ten. Sequencing used PBMCs, obtained at follow-up. Every receptor here comes from a female donor with early-stage non-small cell lung cancer.

Comment on this clonotype: For a library built for alpha chains, this beta chain is a stray read; little rests on its size. The V and J genes are TRBV10-2 and TRBJ2-3; the D is unclear. CDR3 size: 11 residues. Trimming shortened V by 4 bases and J by 2 bases, and 1 base separated the two germline ends. Germline CDR1 reads WSHSY; CDR2 reads SAAADI. CDR3 sequence reads: CASSATDTQYF. In DNA form, the CDR3 reads TGCGCCAGCAGTGCCACAGATACGCAGTATTTT.

A remark on this clonotype: This beta chain was picked up by a library intended for alpha chains and is off target, so its count carries little meaning. This chain uses TRBV7-8 with TRBJ2-5; D is possibly TRBD2 (6 bases). CDR1 and CDR2 (germline): SGHVS, FQNEAQ. V gave up 5 bases and J gave up 1 base, with 11 bases separating them. The length of the CDR3 is 14 residues. The CDR3 bases are TGTGCCAGCAGCCCCGTGACTAGCCAAGAGACCCAGTACTTC. Translation: CASSPVTSQETQYF.

About this clonotype itself: The library was designed around alpha chains, so this beta chain is a stray read whose abundance carries little weight. The chain is built from TRBV6-2 or TRBV6-3 and TRBJ2-1; 9 bases align to TRBD2. CDR3 size: 14 residues. The germline V gene has CDR1 MNHEY and CDR2 SVGEGT. Unmatched junction bases numbered 8, after V lost 6 bases and J lost 8 bases. The CDR3 region is CASRPGLARYEQFF. The DNA for the CDR3 is TGTGCCAGCAGGCCGGGACTAGCTCGCTATGAGCAGTTCTTC.

With regard to this clonotype: This beta chain lies outside the target of a library built for alpha chains; its clone size means little. This chain links TRBV12-3 or TRBV12-4 with TRBJ2-1; 9 bases are shared with TRBD1. The CDR3 spans 16 residues. V shed 4 bases and J 6 bases; nucleotides not matched to a gene: 10. The CDR3 here is CASSYPGQGKGNEQFF. In DNA, the CDR3 is TGTGCCAGCAGTTACCCGGGACAGGGCAAAGGCAATGAGCAGTTCTTC.

This clonotype was counted a few times. This beta chain appears as a stray read in a library generated for alpha chains; its size is not informative. This chain connects TRBV7-7 to TRBJ2-5, with D unclear. The V gene's germline CDR1 is SSHAT and CDR2 FNYEAQ (reference sequence). Trimming took 3 bases from V and 1 from J, leaving 9 bases between them. This CDR3 spans 14 amino acids. CDR3 region: CASSLEPRQETQYF. CDR3 nucleotide sequence: TGTGCCAGCAGCTTGGAACCTCGCCAAGAGACCCAGTACTTC.

This clonotype occurred a few times. In a library made to pick up alpha chains, this beta chain is a stray read with a size that means little. J is TRBJ2-3 and V is TRBV28; 7 bases agree with TRBD2. The V gene end was trimmed by 7 bases and the J gene end by 4 bases; junction bases not matched to a gene: 5. The CDR3 sequence is 13 residues long. The V gene's germline CDR1 is MDHEN and CDR2 SYDVKM. DNA for the CDR3: TGTGCCAGCATCAACGGGGGGTCAGATACGCAGTATTTT. It yields the protein CASINGGSDTQYF.

Worth noting for this clonotype: Within a library made for alpha chains, this beta chain is off target, and its count is uninformative. This chain connects TRBV30 to TRBJ2-1, with 8 bases lining up with TRBD1. Germline V gene data show CDR1 as GTSNPN and CDR2 as SVGIG (reference sequence). CDR3 length: 17 amino acids. V lost 0 bases, J lost 1 base, and 8 bases stayed unmatched. CDR3 sequence (DNA): TGTGCCTGGAGTGTAGGTACCGGGACAGGTTCCTACAATGAGCAGTTCTTC. It yields the protein CAWSVGTGTGSYNEQFF.

As regards this clonotype: This beta chain is an off-target read within a library intended for alpha chains, so its frequency means little. The chain recombines TRBV10-3 with TRBJ1-5; 9 nucleotides line up with TRBD1. Germline assignment: CDR1 ENHRY and CDR2 SYGVKD. The CDR3 consists of 15 residues. V was pared by 3 bases and J by 5 bases, with 5 bases of the junction left unmatched. The CDR3 is CAISDTNRGHQPQHF. As DNA, the CDR3 is TGTGCCATCAGTGACACCAACAGGGGGCATCAGCCCCAGCATTTT.

On this clonotype: This beta chain turned up in a library designed for alpha chains; as an off-target read, its abundance says little. The chain carries TRBV5-6 and TRBJ2-3; perhaps TRBD1 as D (6 bases). Germline V gene sequence: CDR1 SGHDT, CDR2 YYEEEE. V dropped 5 bases and J dropped 7 bases, with 14 bases sitting between them. There are 13 residues in the CDR3. The CDR3 coding sequence is TGTGCCAGCAGACCGACAGGCCGAAATACGCAGTATTTT. Encoded protein: CASRPTGRNTQYF.

This clonotype was found a few times. Since the library was made to target alpha chains, this beta chain is a stray read and its abundance is not meaningful. This chain links TRBV9 with TRBJ2-1; the D gene is possibly TRBD2 (6 bases). The CDR3 sequence is 15 residues long. Germline CDR1 reads SGDLS; CDR2 reads YYNGEE. Trimming pared 3 bases from V and 2 bases from J, leaving 12 bases between. The CDR3 protein is CASSAQGGAYNEQFF. The DNA of the CDR3 is TGTGCCAGCAGCGCCCAGGGCGGGGCCTACAATGAGCAGTTCTTC.

With respect to this clonotype: This beta chain is a stray sequence in a library constructed for alpha chains; its clone size is not meaningful. This sequence joins TRBV24-1 and TRBJ2-6; D is unclear. CDR1 is KGHDR and CDR2 is SFDVKD in the germline V gene. Trimming stripped 12 bases from V and 4 bases from J, with 18 bases between. CDR3 size: 15 residues. The CDR3 DNA reads as TGTGCCGCCTGCCCCTGGGCGCGAGGGGCCAACGTCCTGACTTTC. As protein: CAACPWARGANVLTF.

On this clonotype: This beta chain is off target for a library built for alpha chains, so its abundance means little. This chain links TRBV7-2 with TRBJ2-1; D is unclear. Germline-derived CDR1 and CDR2 are SGHTA and FQGNSA. Trimming pared 1 base from V and 0 bases from J, leaving 1 base between. This CDR3 spans 13 amino acids. CDR3 nucleotides: TGTGCCAGCAGCTTAGGCTCCTACAATGAGCAGTTCTTC. It is translated as CASSLGSYNEQFF.

Notes on this clonotype: In a library made to pick up alpha chains, this beta chain is a stray read with a size that means little. J is TRBJ2-1 and V is TRBV7-2, with 7 bases matching TRBD2. This CDR3 is 14 amino acids long. V trimming: 5 bases; J trimming: 10 bases; junction bases outside the gene matches: 11. CDR1 and CDR2 (germline): SGHTA, FQGNSA. The CDR3 region has the DNA TGTGCCAGCAGCCCGGGACTACTAGGTGGAGAGCAGTTCTTC. Residues: CASSPGLLGGEQFF.

As concerns this clonotype: The size of this beta chain means little, since it is a stray read in a library made for alpha chains. The chain couples TRBV20-1 to TRBJ2-3, with 9 bases matching TRBD2. J lost 6 bases, V lost 2 bases, and 6 bases had no gene match. The germline CDR1 and CDR2 sequences are DFQATT and SNEGSKA (reference sequence). CDR3 size: 14 residues. CDR3 in amino acids: CSARFGTSIDTQYF. The CDR3 coding sequence is TGCAGTGCTAGATTCGGGACTAGCATTGATACGCAGTATTTT.

This clonotype was counted a single time. A library made for alpha chains picked up this beta chain off target, so its size means little. The chain carries TRBV9 and TRBJ1-5; 7 bases agree with TRBD1. V was pared by 3 bases and J by 7 bases, with 10 bases of the junction left unmatched. The CDR3 has 15 amino acids. Germline V gene lookup returns CDR1 SGDLS and CDR2 YYNGEE. In DNA, the CDR3 is TGTGCCAGCAGCGCCCTGGGCTCACAGGGGCAGCCCCAGCATTTT. Amino acid sequence: CASSALGSQGQPQHF.

By frequency in the sample, this clonotype is hyperexpanded. With the library built for alpha chains, this beta chain is off target and its frequency is not meaningful. In DNA, the CDR3 is TGCGCCAGCGGCCAGGGAAGCACTGAAGCTTTCTTT. Protein product: CASGQGSTEAFF. V and J are TRBV5-1 and TRBJ1-1; the D gene is possibly TRBD1 (5 bases). Germline V lookup: CDR1 SGHRS, CDR2 YFSETQ. V was pared by 7 bases and J by 4 bases, with 11 bases between. There are 12 residues in the CDR3. Combining the CDR3 with reference TRBV5-1 and TRBJ1-1 gives the whole variable domain KAGVTQTPRYLIKTRGQQVTLSCSPISGHRSVSWYQQTPGQGLQFLFEYFSETQRNKGNFPGRFSGRQFSNSRSEMNVSTLELGDSALYLCASGQGSTEAFFGQGTRLTVV.

As to this clonotype: This beta chain represents an off-target read in a library built for alpha chains; its size is of limited meaning. The V and J genes are TRBV6-2 or TRBV6-3 and TRBJ2-4; 7 nucleotides align to TRBD1. The germline gives CDR1 MNHEY, CDR2 SVGEGT. V was clipped by 4 bases and J by 6 bases; unmatched bases: 3. CDR3 size: 13 residues. The CDR3 coding sequence is TGTGCCAGCAGTTCGTGGACAGGAAACATTCAGTACTTC. It codes for CASSSWTGNIQYF.

As concerns this clonotype: This beta chain appears as a stray read in a library generated for alpha chains; its size is not informative. V is TRBV7-9 and J is TRBJ2-2, with 7 positions matching TRBD1. Germline V gene sequence: CDR1 SEHNR, CDR2 FQNEAQ (reference sequence). The CDR3 has 14 amino acids. V lost 1 base to trimming and J lost 4 bases; unmatched junction nucleotides: 0. The CDR3 here is CASSLEGATGELFF. Written as DNA, the CDR3 is TGTGCCAGCAGCTTAGAGGGGGCCACCGGGGAGCTGTTTTTT.

As to this clonotype: This beta chain represents an off-target read in a library built for alpha chains; its size is of limited meaning. The genes are TRBV5-5 and TRBJ2-7; possible D gene TRBD1, 6 bases. CDR3 size: 15 residues. The germline CDR1 and CDR2 sequences are SGHKS and YYEKEE (reference sequence). V lost 0 bases and J lost 1, with 11 bases in between. In DNA, the CDR3 is TGTGCCAGCAGCTTGGGCCCCAGGGGTTCCTACGAGCAGTACTTC. As protein: CASSLGPRGSYEQYF.

Turning to this clonotype: Being off target in a library aimed at alpha chains, this beta chain has a size of little meaning. V and J are TRBV15 and TRBJ2-7; D unclear. There are 15 residues in the CDR3. Germline CDR1 and CDR2: LNHNV and YYDKDF (reference sequence). V was shortened by 1 base and J by 2 bases, with 12 bases between the two germline ends. The CDR3 loop is CATSRATDATYEQYF. CDR3 sequence (DNA): TGTGCCACCAGCAGAGCCACGGACGCTACCTACGAGCAGTACTTC.

For this clonotype: This beta chain is a stray sequence in a library constructed for alpha chains; its clone size is not meaningful. This chain uses TRBV23-1 with TRBJ2-2; no reliable D call. TRBV23-1 is treated as an ORF (open reading frame) with a function not yet certain. The length of the CDR3 is 15 residues. Trimming left V 0 bases short and J 5 bases short, with 10 bases between. This CDR3 is CASSQSAGVTGELFF. In nucleotides, the CDR3 is TGCGCCAGCAGTCAATCTGCAGGTGTAACCGGGGAGCTGTTTTTT.

A note on this clonotype: Because this beta chain is a stray read in a library intended to capture alpha chains, its abundance should not be given much weight. The chain employs TRBV7-9 and TRBJ1-6; D perhaps matches TRBD1 (5 bases). V was clipped by 5 bases and J by 12 bases, with 17 bases between them. Germline CDR1 SEHNR, CDR2 FQNEAQ (reference sequence). The CDR3 extends over 14 amino acids. Here the CDR3 reads CASSPGRFWGPLHF. The DNA of the CDR3 is TGTGCCAGCAGCCCGGGACGGTTCTGGGGACCCCTCCACTTT.